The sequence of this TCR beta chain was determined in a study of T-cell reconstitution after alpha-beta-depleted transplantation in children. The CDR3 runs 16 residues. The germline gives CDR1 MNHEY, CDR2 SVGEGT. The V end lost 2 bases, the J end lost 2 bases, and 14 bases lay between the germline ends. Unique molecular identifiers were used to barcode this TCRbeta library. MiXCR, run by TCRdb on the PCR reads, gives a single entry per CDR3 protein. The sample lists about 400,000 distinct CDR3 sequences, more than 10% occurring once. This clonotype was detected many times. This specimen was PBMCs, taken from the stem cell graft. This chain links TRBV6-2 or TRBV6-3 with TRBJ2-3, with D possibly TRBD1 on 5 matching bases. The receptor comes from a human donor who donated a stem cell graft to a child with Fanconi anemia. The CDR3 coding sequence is TGTGCCAGCAGTTACGCCGACAGCCGATTCACAGATACGCAGTATTTT. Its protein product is CASSYADSRFTDTQYF.